This T cell receptor (beta chain) was retrieved from a study of shared clonotypes between healthy human individuals. The CDR3 spans 12 residues. Trimming pared 3 bases from V and 6 bases from J, leaving 6 bases between. Germline CDR1 MDHEN, CDR2 SYDVKM. Sequenced by immunoSEQ multiplex PCR; TCRdb stores in-frame clones only, minus some. Found here are roughly 490,000 clones, less than 80% of them singletons; the top ten hold 10% to 15%. Recent vaccinations or acute infections were absent in the healthy HIV-negative adult donors. This clone was observed a single time. The TCR sequence derives from a woman between 35 and 50 years old in good health. Some clones in this sample may be carry-over from other donors' samples. This chain connects TRBV28 to TRBJ1-5; D is undetermined. Sequenced material: PBMCs. DNA for the CDR3: TGTGCCAGCAGTTTGCCTTTTCAGCCCCAGCATTTT. As protein: CASSLPFQPQHF.